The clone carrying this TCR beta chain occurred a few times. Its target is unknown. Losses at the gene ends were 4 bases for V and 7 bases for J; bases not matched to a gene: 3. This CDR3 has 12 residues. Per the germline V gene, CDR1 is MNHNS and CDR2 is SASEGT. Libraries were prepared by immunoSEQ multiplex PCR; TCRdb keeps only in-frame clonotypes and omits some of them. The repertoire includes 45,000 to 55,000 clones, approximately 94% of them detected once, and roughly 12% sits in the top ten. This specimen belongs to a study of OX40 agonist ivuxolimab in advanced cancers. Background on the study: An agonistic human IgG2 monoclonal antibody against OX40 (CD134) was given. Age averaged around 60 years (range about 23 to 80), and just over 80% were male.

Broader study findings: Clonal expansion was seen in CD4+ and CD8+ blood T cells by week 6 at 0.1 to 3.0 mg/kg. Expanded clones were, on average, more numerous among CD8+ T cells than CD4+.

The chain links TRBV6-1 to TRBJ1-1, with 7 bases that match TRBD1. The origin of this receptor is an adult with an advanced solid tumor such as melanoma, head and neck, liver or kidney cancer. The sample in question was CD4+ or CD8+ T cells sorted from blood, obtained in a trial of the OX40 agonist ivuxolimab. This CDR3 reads CASSGYRGEAFF. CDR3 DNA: TGTGCCAGCAGTGGGTACAGGGGTGAAGCTTTCTTT.